This TCR beta chain was sequenced in a study of identical twins. With template switching, a universal primer site was added, and the cDNA carried unique molecular identifiers. MiXCR, applied by TCRdb to the 5' RACE reads, yields one record per CDR3 protein. The repertoire holds about 200,000 distinct CDR3 sequences, approximately 7.1% seen once, with 13% to 15% in the top ten. V was shortened by 2 bases and J by 1 base, with 14 bases between the two germline ends. Looked up from germline, CDR1 is SGHRS and CDR2 is YFSETQ. The CDR3 is made up of 16 amino acids. This clonotype was counted between two and nine times. These data are also associated with another study on T cells expressing NK-cell markers. That source reports: Source material for TCR beta repertoires consisted of sorted CD3+CD56+NKG2C+, CD3+CD56+NKG2C- and CD3+CD56-NKG2C+ T cells. Among eight sequenced donors, seven carried HCMV seropositivity while one was seronegative. Whether expanded NKG2C+ T cell clones were HCMV-specific remained unclear.

This TCR was sampled from a woman aged 18-30 years in good health. The sample taken for sequencing was CD8+ T cells sorted from blood. The chain combines TRBV5-1 with TRBJ2-3; the D gene is possibly TRBD2 (6 bases). This CDR3 is CASSLLVPGGTDTQYF. CDR3 in DNA: TGCGCCAGCAGCTTACTAGTACCGGGGGGCACAGATACGCAGTATTTT.